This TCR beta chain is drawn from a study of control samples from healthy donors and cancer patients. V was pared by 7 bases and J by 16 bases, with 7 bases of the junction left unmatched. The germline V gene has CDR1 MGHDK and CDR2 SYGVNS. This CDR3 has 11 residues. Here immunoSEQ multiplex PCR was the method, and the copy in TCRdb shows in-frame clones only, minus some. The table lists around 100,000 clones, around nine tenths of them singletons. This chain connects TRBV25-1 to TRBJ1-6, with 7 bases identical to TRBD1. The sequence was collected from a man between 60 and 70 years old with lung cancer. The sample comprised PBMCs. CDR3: CASTRGQGLHF. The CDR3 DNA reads TGTGCCAGCACGAGGGGGCAGGGGCTCCACTTT.